The 3 T cell receptor beta chains below come from one sample, sequenced in a study of control samples from healthy donors and cancer patients. TCRdb's copy holds only in-frame clones and misses some; the assay was immunoSEQ multiplex PCR. Among approximately 71,000 clones listed, about 90% were seen once. The specimen sequenced was PBMCs. The source of these receptors is a man in his fifties or sixties with lung cancer.

This rearrangement joins TRBV9 to TRBJ2-3; D is perhaps TRBD1 or TRBD2 (7 bases each). V was pared by 7 bases and J by 2 bases, with 20 bases between. Germline CDR1 reads SGDLS; CDR2 reads YYNGEE. This CDR3 is built from 16 residues. The CDR3 sequence is CASSGGRTGFTDTQYF. CDR3 sequence (DNA): TGTGCCAGCTCCGGGGGGAGGACAGGCTTCACAGATACGCAGTATTTT. The entire variable domain, with the rest obtained from reference TRBV9 and TRBJ2-3, is as follows: DSGVTQTPKHLITATGQRVTLRCSPRSGDLSVYWYQQSLDQGLQFLIQYYNGEERAKGNILERFSAQQFPDLHSELNLSSLELGDSALYFCASSGGRTGFTDTQYFGPGTRLTVL.

Here the CDR3 reads CAGGPSGVFGETQYF. The DNA of the CDR3 is TGTGCCGGCGGGCCCAGCGGGGTCTTTGGAGAGACCCAGTACTTC. The chain joins TRBV2 to TRBJ2-5; 7 bases are a match to TRBD2. With V trimmed by 11 bases and J by 4 bases, 16 bases remained unmatched. Germline V gene lookup returns CDR1 SNHLY and CDR2 FYNNEI. This CDR3 has 15 residues. Full variable domain (remainder filled in from reference TRBV2 and TRBJ2-5): EPEVTQTPSHQVTQMGQEVILRCVPISNHLYFYWYRQILGQKVEFLVSFYNNEISEKSEIFDDQFSVERPDGSNFTLKIRSTKLEDSAMYFCAGGPSGVFGETQYFGPGTRLLVL.

The chain is built from TRBV9 and TRBJ1-5; D gene uncertain. With 5 bases removed from V and 0 bases from J, the gap between germline ends came to 18 bases. Germline V CDR1 and CDR2: SGDLS, YYNGEE. The CDR3 is 17 residues long. The CDR3: CASRTKPRSYSNQPQHF. CDR3 nucleotide sequence: TGTGCCAGCAGGACCAAGCCCAGGTCCTATAGCAATCAGCCCCAGCATTTT.